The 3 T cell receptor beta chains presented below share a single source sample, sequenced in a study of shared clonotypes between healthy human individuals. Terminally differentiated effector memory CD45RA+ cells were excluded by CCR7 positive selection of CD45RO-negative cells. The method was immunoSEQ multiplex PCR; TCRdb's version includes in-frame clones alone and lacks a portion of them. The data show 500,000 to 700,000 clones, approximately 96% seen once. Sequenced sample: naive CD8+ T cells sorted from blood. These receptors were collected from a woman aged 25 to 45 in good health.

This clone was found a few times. DNA for the CDR3: TGTGCCAGCAGCGAGGGGTTCATAAATCAGCCCCAGCATTTT. It codes for CASSEGFINQPQHF. The chain has TRBV9 and TRBJ1-5, with D perhaps TRBD1 (5 bases). V was trimmed by 3 bases and J by 4 bases, leaving 11 bases between them. Germline CDR1 is SGDLS and CDR2 is YYNGEE. The CDR3 length is 14 residues.

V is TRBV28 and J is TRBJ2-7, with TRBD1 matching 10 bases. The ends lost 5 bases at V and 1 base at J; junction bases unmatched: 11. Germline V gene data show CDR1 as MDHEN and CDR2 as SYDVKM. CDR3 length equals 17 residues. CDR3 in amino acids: CASSPLMSGQGSYEQYF. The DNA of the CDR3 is TGTGCCAGCAGTCCACTAATGTCGGGACAGGGGTCCTACGAGCAGTACTTC.

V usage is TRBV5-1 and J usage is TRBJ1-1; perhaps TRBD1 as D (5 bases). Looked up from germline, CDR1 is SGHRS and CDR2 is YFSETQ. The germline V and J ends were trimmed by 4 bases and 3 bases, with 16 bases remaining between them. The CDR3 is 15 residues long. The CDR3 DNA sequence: TGCGCCAGCAGCGTAGGAAGGACAACTCACACTGAAGCTTTCTTT. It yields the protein CASSVGRTTHTEAFF.